One sample yielded the 27 T cell receptor beta chains listed below, sequenced in a study of shared clonotypes between healthy human individuals. Using immunoSEQ multiplex PCR, the repertoire was profiled, and TCRdb retains in-frame clones only, with some absent. This sample has about 2.1 million clones; just under 95% occur once, and the top ten carry roughly 1.7%. Naive CD8 cells comprised CD45RO-negative, CCR7-positively selected cells, excluding terminally differentiated effector memory CD45RA+ cells. Material: naive CD8+ T cells from PBMCs. Receptor source: a young man in good health. Some clones in this sample may be carry-over from other donors' samples.

The V and J genes are TRBV7-9 and TRBJ2-5; either TRBD1 or TRBD2 may fit D (5 bases each). The germline V gene encodes CDR1 SEHNR and CDR2 FQNEAQ (reference sequence). The V end was cut by 1 base, the J end by 4 bases, with 13 bases between. The CDR3 sequence is 15 residues long. This chain's CDR3 is CASSLERGWGETQYF. CDR3 in DNA: TGTGCCAGCAGCTTAGAGAGGGGCTGGGGAGAGACCCAGTACTTC.

The chain employs TRBV10-1 and TRBJ2-1; 9 bases agree with TRBD2. The CDR3 runs 16 residues. The V gene's germline CDR1 is WNHNN and CDR2 SYGVQD (reference sequence). V lost 3 bases, J lost 6 bases, and 9 bases stayed unmatched. The CDR3 DNA reads TGCGCCAGCAGTGACCGTGCTAGCGGGATGGGCAATGAGCAGTTCTTC. Amino acids: CASSDRASGMGNEQFF.

This clone was seen a handful of times. The V call is TRBV25-1, the J call TRBJ1-1; D unresolved. This CDR3 has 14 amino acids. The germline V gene has CDR1 MGHDK and CDR2 SYGVNS. The V gene lost 5 bases and the J gene lost 0 bases, with 10 bases spanning the gap. The CDR3 coding sequence is TGTGCCAGCAGTAAGACCGAAATGAACACTGAAGCTTTCTTT. Translation: CASSKTEMNTEAFF.

A note on this clone: Distinct nucleotide sequences in the sample also encode this CDR3. The chain couples TRBV29-1 to TRBJ2-1; D remains ambiguous. The V end was cut by 3 bases, the J end by 1 base, with 7 bases between. This CDR3 has 13 residues. The germline CDR1 and CDR2 sequences are SQVTM and ANQGSEA. CDR3 in amino acids: CSVDGISYNEQFF. CDR3 DNA sequence: TGCAGCGTTGATGGAATTTCCTACAATGAGCAGTTCTTC.

The genes are TRBV2 and TRBJ2-7, with 8 bases matching TRBD1. Looked up from germline, CDR1 is SNHLY and CDR2 is FYNNEI. After removal of 7 bases from V and 3 bases from J, the junction contained 2 bases not matched to a gene. There are 12 residues in the CDR3. The CDR3 sequence: CASKTGDYEQYF. In nucleotides, the CDR3 is TGTGCCAGCAAGACAGGGGACTACGAGCAGTACTTC. Based on the CDR3 plus reference TRBV2 and TRBJ2-7, the full variable domain is EPEVTQTPSHQVTQMGQEVILRCVPISNHLYFYWYRQILGQKVEFLVSFYNNEISEKSEIFDDQFSVERPDGSNFTLKIRSTKLEDSAMYFCASKTGDYEQYFGPGTRLTVT.

The J gene is TRBJ2-7, the V gene TRBV9; 10 bases align to TRBD1. CDR1 is SGDLS and CDR2 is YYNGEE in the germline V gene. With 0 bases clipped from V and 2 bases from J, the junction kept 11 bases outside the gene matches. The CDR3 runs 18 residues. The CDR3: CASSVGRLGTGDTYEQYF. The CDR3 DNA is TGTGCCAGCAGCGTAGGACGATTAGGGACAGGGGATACCTACGAGCAGTACTTC.

The V call is TRBV5-6, the J call TRBJ2-1; TRBD2 aligns across 8 bases. CDR3 length equals 14 residues. From germline, CDR1 is SGHDT and CDR2 YYEEEE. The J segment lost 3 bases and the V segment lost 2 bases, leaving 1 base of the junction unmatched. This CDR3 reads CASSFSGNYNEQFF. In DNA, the CDR3 is TGTGCCAGCAGCTTTAGCGGGAACTACAATGAGCAGTTCTTC. Full variable domain (outside the CDR3, taken from reference TRBV5-6 and TRBJ2-1): DAGVTQSPTHLIKTRGQQVTLRCSPKSGHDTVSWYQQALGQGPQFIFQYYEEEERQRGNFPDRFSGHQFPNYSSELNVNALLLGDSALYLCASSFSGNYNEQFFGPGTRLTVL.

This chain links TRBV5-8 with TRBJ1-1; a possible D gene is TRBD1 (6 bases). The CDR3 consists of 14 residues. Looked up from germline, CDR1 is SGHTS and CDR2 is YDEGEE. V lost 4 bases, J lost 1 base, and 11 bases lay in between. The CDR3 DNA follows: TGTGCCAGCAGCCGCAGGGGCCCGAACACTGAAGCTTTCTTT. Translated: CASSRRGPNTEAFF.

V is TRBV10-3 and J is TRBJ2-3; 9 bases fit TRBD1. Germline lookup yields CDR1 ENHRY and CDR2 SYGVKD. CDR3 length: 15 residues. V was pared by 0 bases and J by 7 bases, with 5 bases of the junction left unmatched. CDR3 bases: TGTGCCATCAGTGAGTCGTCGGGACAGGGTTATACGCAGTATTTT. It encodes CAISESSGQGYTQYF.

The CDR3 region is CASSPDTLNTEAFF. The CDR3 DNA follows: TGTGCCAGCAGCCCAGACACCCTGAACACTGAAGCTTTCTTT. The chain joins TRBV5-6 to TRBJ1-1; no definite D call. CDR1 SGHDT and CDR2 YYEEEE come from the germline V gene. The CDR3 length is 14 residues. Between the trimmed V and J ends, which lost 4 bases and 0 bases, there was a span of 10 bases.

J is TRBJ2-3 and V is TRBV7-3; 9 bases agree with TRBD2. Germline CDR1 and CDR2: SGHTA and FQGTGA. The CDR3 length is 15 residues. The V and J ends lost 4 bases and 6 bases, in that order; junction bases with no gene match: 8. Here the CDR3 reads CASSSLSGRIDTQYF. The CDR3 DNA sequence: TGTGCCAGCAGCTCCCTTAGCGGGAGAATCGATACGCAGTATTTT.

This chain links TRBV19 with TRBJ2-7, with D perhaps matching TRBD1 (6 bases). The V and J ends lost 8 bases and 3 bases respectively, with 20 bases between them. The CDR3 runs 15 residues. Germline assignment: CDR1 LNHDA and CDR2 SQIVND (reference sequence). The chain's CDR3 is CASSSSSGTNYEQYF. Written as DNA, the CDR3 is TGTGCCAGTTCCTCCTCCTCCGGGACAAACTACGAGCAGTACTTC. Full variable domain (rest looked up from reference TRBV19 and TRBJ2-7): DGGITQSPKYLFRKEGQNVTLSCEQNLNHDAMYWYRQDPGQGLRLIYYSQIVNDFQKGDIAEGYSVSREKKESFPLTVTSAQKNPTAFYLCASSSSSGTNYEQYFGPGTRLTVT.

Here the CDR3 reads CASSWTGGWEQPQHF. The CDR3 nucleotides are TGTGCCAGCAGTTGGACAGGGGGCTGGGAACAGCCCCAGCATTTT. This chain joins TRBV27 and TRBJ1-5, with TRBD1 matching 11 bases. The CDR3 length is 15 residues. Trimming took 4 bases from V and 7 from J; bases not matched to a gene: 6. In germline, CDR1 is MNHEY, CDR2 SMNVEV (reference sequence).

The chain uses TRBV5-5 and TRBJ2-7; D possibly corresponds to TRBD2 (7 bases). CDR1 SGHKS and CDR2 YYEKEE come from the germline V gene (reference sequence). The CDR3 has 16 residues. Trimming removed 0 bases at V and 6 bases at J, with 19 bases between. The CDR3 sequence: CASSLVPLGGLAEQYF. CDR3 DNA: TGTGCCAGCAGCTTGGTTCCTCTGGGGGGGCTCGCCGAGCAGTACTTC.

This clone was detected only once. The chain has TRBV9 and TRBJ2-7, with 8 bases aligning to TRBD1. There are 17 residues in the CDR3. CDR1 SGDLS and CDR2 YYNGEE come from the germline V gene. The V gene end was trimmed by 2 bases and the J gene end by 4 bases; junction bases not matched to a gene: 14. For the CDR3, the DNA is TGTGCCAGCAGCGTGGGGACAGGTCCCTCTCTGGGTTACGAGCAGTACTTC. The encoded protein is CASSVGTGPSLGYEQYF.

This chain connects TRBV19 to TRBJ2-2, with D perhaps matching TRBD1 (5 bases). Germline V gives CDR1 LNHDA, CDR2 SQIVND (reference sequence). The V end lost 7 bases, the J end lost 8 bases, and 11 bases lay between the germline ends. The CDR3 is 12 amino acids. The chain's CDR3 is CASKDSLGELFF. CDR3 coding DNA: TGTGCCAGTAAAGACAGTTTGGGGGAGCTGTTTTTT.

V is TRBV7-9 and J is TRBJ2-1, with 8 bases that match TRBD2. Germline V CDR1 and CDR2: SEHNR, FQNEAQ (reference sequence). This CDR3 has 14 residues. The V gene end was trimmed by 7 bases and the J gene end by 5 bases; junction bases not matched to a gene: 7. CDR3 sequence (DNA): TGTGCCAGCATCCAAGCGGGGGTCAACAATGAGCAGTTCTTC. Protein product: CASIQAGVNNEQFF.

This clone was recorded only once. The genes are TRBV11-3 and TRBJ1-1, with a possible D match to TRBD1 (6 bases). V lost 5 bases, J lost 1 base, and 14 bases lay in between. This CDR3 has 15 amino acids. The V gene's germline CDR1 is SGHNT and CDR2 YENEEA. CDR3 sequence (DNA): TGTGCCAGCAGCCCGGGGGGGCGGGGGAACACTGAAGCTTTCTTT. Encoded protein: CASSPGGRGNTEAFF.

The CDR3 loop reads CASSLGTSFDTQYF. The CDR3 region has the DNA TGTGCCAGCAGTCTCGGGACTAGTTTTGATACGCAGTATTTT. This rearrangement joins TRBV27 to TRBJ2-3; 8 positions match TRBD2. This CDR3 has 14 residues. Germline assignment: CDR1 MNHEY and CDR2 SMNVEV (reference sequence). V lost 5 bases to trimming and J lost 6 bases; unmatched junction nucleotides: 7.

The V call is TRBV27, the J call TRBJ1-2; D ambiguous. The CDR3 runs 15 residues. CDR1 MNHEY and CDR2 SMNVEV come from the germline V gene (reference sequence). The ends were cut back, 4 bases at V and 2 bases at J, with 14 bases in the middle. The CDR3, as DNA: TGTGCCAGCAGTTCCGTGGTGGGCGCGAACTATGGCTACACCTTC. Translated: CASSSVVGANYGYTF.

The chain employs TRBV5-1 and TRBJ1-1, with D unclear. V lost 4 bases, J lost 4 bases, and 11 bases lay in between. CDR1 is SGHRS, CDR2 YFSETQ, per germline. There are 13 residues in the CDR3. Written as DNA, the CDR3 is TGCGCCAGCAGCATGGGCTTAGGCACTGAAGCTTTCTTT. It is translated as CASSMGLGTEAFF. The entire variable domain, with the rest obtained from reference TRBV5-1 and TRBJ1-1, is as follows: KAGVTQTPRYLIKTRGQQVTLSCSPISGHRSVSWYQQTPGQGLQFLFEYFSETQRNKGNFPGRFSGRQFSNSRSEMNVSTLELGDSALYLCASSMGLGTEAFFGQGTRLTVV.

The chain links TRBV5-1 to TRBJ2-7; D remains unclear. Trimming cost V 4 bases and J 5 bases, with 16 bases left between them. This CDR3 has 14 residues. The germline gives CDR1 SGHRS, CDR2 YFSETQ. The CDR3 spells CASSGMNGLDEQYF. The CDR3 DNA reads as TGCGCCAGCAGCGGTATGAACGGGCTGGACGAGCAGTACTTC.

The genes are TRBV7-9 and TRBJ1-5; 8 bases agree with TRBD1. Germline assignment: CDR1 SEHNR and CDR2 FQNEAQ (reference sequence). The CDR3 has 16 residues. J lost 5 bases, V lost 4 bases, and 10 bases had no gene match. CDR3 sequence: CASSSTDQGAHQPQHF. The CDR3 DNA reads TGTGCCAGCAGCTCAACAGACCAGGGGGCTCATCAGCCCCAGCATTTT.

This clone was observed once. This rearrangement joins TRBV7-8 to TRBJ1-3; tentatively, D is TRBD1 (6 bases). This CDR3 spans 14 amino acids. Trimming took 4 bases from V and 0 from J, leaving 7 bases between them. Germline V gives CDR1 SGHVS, CDR2 FQNEAQ. CDR3 protein: CASSSGVSGNTIYF. The CDR3, as DNA: TGTGCCAGCAGCTCAGGGGTCTCTGGAAACACCATATATTTT.

Only one count was recorded for this clone. The chain couples TRBV19 to TRBJ1-5, with a weak D call TRBD1 (5 bases). Germline-derived CDR1 and CDR2 are LNHDA and SQIVND (reference sequence). Trimming cost V 3 bases and J 5 bases, with 14 bases left between them. This CDR3 spans 15 amino acids. CDR3 nucleotide sequence: TGTGCCAGTAGTATTTTGGGCAGGGAGGATCAGCCCCAGCATTTT. This sequence encodes CASSILGREDQPQHF.

This rearrangement joins TRBV7-2 to TRBJ1-1, with D tentatively TRBD1 (5 bases). Trimming cost V 5 bases and J 4 bases, with 11 bases left between them. Germline V gene lookup returns CDR1 SGHTA and CDR2 FQGNSA. This CDR3 is 13 amino acids long. DNA of the CDR3: TGTGCCAGCAGCGGGAGACAGCGCACTGAAGCTTTCTTT. It encodes CASSGRQRTEAFF.

On this clone: Other DNA sequences from this sample encode an identical CDR3 as well. The chain has TRBV16 and TRBJ1-1; 8 nucleotides match TRBD1. The length of the CDR3 is 14 residues. The ends lost 6 bases at V and 8 bases at J; junction bases unmatched: 11. Germline V lookup: CDR1 KGHSY, CDR2 FQNENV. In DNA, the CDR3 is TGTGCCAGCAGTCAACTCACAGGGGGTATCGAAGCTTTCTTT. Translated: CASSQLTGGIEAFF.